What follows are 22 T cell receptor beta chains derived from one specimen sequenced in a study of T cells in localized non-small cell lung cancer. Libraries were prepared by immunoSEQ multiplex PCR; TCRdb keeps only in-frame clonotypes and omits some of them. The table records fewer than 40,000 clones, 85% to 90% of them present only once. The sample consisted of peripheral blood, taken before any cancer treatment. The receptors shown here come from a male donor older than 55 with stage III lung adenocarcinoma.

Here the CDR3 reads CASSERGGTDTQYF. CDR3 in DNA: TGTGCCAGCAGTGAGCGGGGGGGCACAGATACGCAGTATTTT. The chain recombines TRBV6-4 with TRBJ2-3; 8 bases align to TRBD2. Trimming took 3 bases from V and 1 from J; bases not matched to a gene: 0. The CDR3 is 14 amino acids. Per germline, CDR1 MRHNA and CDR2 SNTAGT.

To note about this clone: An end of the junction does not agree with germline; a read error may underlie this. The chain uses TRBV7-8 and TRBJ2-1, with D perhaps matching TRBD2 (5 bases). Germline values: CDR1 SGHVS, CDR2 FQNEAQ. The CDR3 totals 16 residues. CDR3 sequence: CASSLAGVGGYNEQFF. The CDR3 DNA sequence: TGTGCCAGCAGTTTAGCCGGGGTCGGTGGTTACAATGAGCAGTTCTTC.

The chain is built from TRBV5-4 and TRBJ1-5, with a weak D call TRBD1 (5 bases). V was trimmed by 4 bases and J by 5 bases, leaving 13 bases between them. Germline lookup yields CDR1 SGHNT and CDR2 YYREEE (reference sequence). The CDR3 length is 14 residues. The CDR3 reads CASSKIGDDQPQHF. DNA of the CDR3: TGTGCCAGCAGCAAAATAGGGGACGATCAGCCCCAGCATTTT. Full variable domain (rest looked up from reference TRBV5-4 and TRBJ1-5): ETGVTQSPTHLIKTRGQQVTLRCSSQSGHNTVSWYQQALGQGPQFIFQYYREEENGRGNFPPRFSGLQFPNYSSELNVNALELDDSALYLCASSKIGDDQPQHFGDGTRLSIL.

This rearrangement joins TRBV6-5 to TRBJ2-7, with unresolved D. V dropped 0 bases and J dropped 0 bases, with 12 bases sitting between them. Germline CDR1 MNHEY, CDR2 SVGAGI. The CDR3 runs to 16 residues. In DNA, the CDR3 is TGTGCCAGCAGTTACTCAGAACAGACCCTCTCCTACGAGCAGTACTTC. This gives the protein CASSYSEQTLSYEQYF.

V gene TRBV28 combines with J gene TRBJ1-5; D is unclear. The CDR3 is made up of 16 amino acids. From germline, CDR1 is MDHEN and CDR2 SYDVKM. V gave up 2 bases and J gave up 2 bases, with 13 bases separating them. CDR3 in amino acids: CASSLAQLHGNQPQHF. CDR3 nucleotide sequence: TGTGCCAGCAGTTTAGCCCAGTTGCATGGCAATCAGCCCCAGCATTTT.

The chain employs TRBV6-1 and TRBJ2-7, with unresolved D. This CDR3 has 13 residues. CDR1 is MNHNS and CDR2 is SASEGT in the germline V gene. V lost 6 bases and J lost 4, with 13 bases in between. CDR3 residues: CASRTGNVYEQYF. Here the CDR3 DNA reads TGTGCCAGCAGAACGGGCAACGTGTACGAGCAGTACTTC.

This rearrangement joins TRBV11-1 to TRBJ2-1, with 8 bases matching TRBD1. The germline V gene encodes CDR1 SGHAT and CDR2 FQDESV (reference sequence). Trimming cost V 4 bases and J 3 bases; bases outside gene matches: 8. CDR3 length equals 16 residues. This CDR3 is CASSSQGAKSYNEQFF. The CDR3 DNA reads as TGTGCCAGCAGCTCCCAGGGGGCGAAGAGCTACAATGAGCAGTTCTTC.

The chain has TRBV5-1 and TRBJ1-1, with 7 bases aligning to TRBD1. From germline, CDR1 is SGHRS and CDR2 YFSETQ. The CDR3 length is 18 residues. J was trimmed by 6 bases and V by 3 bases; bases with no gene match: 20. The CDR3 here is CASSSQQGIVGALSEAFF. CDR3 coding DNA: TGCGCCAGCAGCTCCCAACAGGGGATCGTCGGTGCTTTATCTGAAGCTTTCTTT. Full variable domain (rest looked up from reference TRBV5-1 and TRBJ1-1): KAGVTQTPRYLIKTRGQQVTLSCSPISGHRSVSWYQQTPGQGLQFLFEYFSETQRNKGNFPGRFSGRQFSNSRSEMNVSTLELGDSALYLCASSSQQGIVGALSEAFFGQGTRLTVV.

The CDR3 protein is CASSPGTGRDTQYF. In DNA form, the CDR3 reads TGTGCCAGCTCACCCGGGACAGGGAGAGATACGCAGTATTTT. The chain combines TRBV18 with TRBJ2-3, with TRBD1 matching over 9 bases. Per germline, CDR1 KGHSH and CDR2 LQKENI. The CDR3 loop spans 14 amino acids. The ends lost 3 bases at V and 5 bases at J; junction bases unmatched: 3. Using reference TRBV18 and TRBJ2-3 for the parts outside the CDR3, the full variable domain is NAGVMQNPRHLVRRRGQEARLRCSPMKGHSHVYWYRQLPEEGLKFMVYLQKENIIDESGMPKERFSAEFPKEGPSILRIQQVVRGDSAAYFCASSPGTGRDTQYFGPGTRLTVL.

V is TRBV6-5 and J is TRBJ2-5, with 9 bases that match TRBD1. CDR1 is MNHEY, CDR2 SVGAGI, per germline. CDR3 length: 14 residues. J was trimmed by 5 bases and V by 0 bases; bases with no gene match: 1. The CDR3 region is CASSYSGTGETQYF. The DNA for the CDR3 is TGTGCCAGCAGTTACTCGGGGACAGGGGAGACCCAGTACTTC.

This chain connects TRBV5-1 to TRBJ2-7, with D tentatively TRBD1 or TRBD2 (5 bases each). Germline V gene data show CDR1 as SGHRS and CDR2 as YFSETQ. The CDR3 totals 15 residues. V gave up 4 bases and J gave up 2 bases, with 16 bases separating them. The CDR3 region has the DNA TGCGCCAGCAGCATTGAAGAGGGGTCCCCCTACGAGCAGTACTTC. Its protein product is CASSIEEGSPYEQYF.

The chain carries TRBV15 and TRBJ1-2, with 9 bases fitting TRBD1. Germline V gene sequence: CDR1 LNHNV, CDR2 YYDKDF (reference sequence). CDR3 length: 19 residues. Germline trimming cut 0 bases from V and 5 bases from J; bases unmatched to any gene: 16. This CDR3 is CATSRERALAGTGLYGYTF. The CDR3 DNA is TGTGCCACCAGCAGAGAGAGAGCTCTAGCAGGGACAGGGCTTTATGGCTACACCTTC.

The chain carries TRBV2 and TRBJ2-1; 10 nucleotides align to TRBD1. The CDR3 consists of 15 residues. Germline V gene sequence: CDR1 SNHLY, CDR2 FYNNEI. V dropped 7 bases and J dropped 3; count of bases not matched to a gene: 6. The CDR3 nucleotides are TGTGCCAGCACCCTCGGGGACAGGGGCTACAATGAGCAGTTCTTC. Its translation: CASTLGDRGYNEQFF.

Note on this clone: Distinct nucleotide sequences in the sample also encode this CDR3. The chain joins TRBV5-1 to TRBJ1-1; the D is unclear. The V end lost 4 bases, the J end lost 0 bases, and 16 bases lay between the germline ends. The CDR3 has 16 amino acids. The germline CDR1 and CDR2 sequences are SGHRS and YFSETQ. CDR3 region: CASSLHGRPVNTEAFF. The CDR3 DNA reads as TGCGCCAGCAGCCTCCACGGACGGCCCGTGAACACTGAAGCTTTCTTT.

The rearrangement uses TRBV6-5 and TRBJ1-6; no reliable D call. This CDR3 is 15 amino acids long. Germline CDR1 reads MNHEY; CDR2 reads SVGAGI. V lost 5 bases and J lost 6, with 14 bases in between. The CDR3 nucleotides are TGTGCCAGCAGTACCGTCTCCCTCGCTAATTCACCCCTCCACTTT. This encodes CASSTVSLANSPLHF.

The CDR3 region is CATSRELAGAAEQYF. DNA for the CDR3: TGTGCCACCAGCAGGGAACTAGCGGGAGCTGCCGAGCAGTACTTC. This chain links TRBV15 with TRBJ2-7, with TRBD2 matching 11 bases. Looked up from germline, CDR1 is LNHNV and CDR2 is YYDKDF (reference sequence). CDR3 length equals 15 residues. V dropped 3 bases and J dropped 6; count of bases not matched to a gene: 7.

The V gene is TRBV18, the J gene TRBJ1-6; D remains ambiguous. Germline V gene data show CDR1 as KGHSH and CDR2 as LQKENI. V was shortened by 6 bases and J by 10 bases, with 16 bases between the two germline ends. This CDR3 has 14 amino acids. The CDR3 region has the DNA TGTGCCAGCTCTATGTCAGGACTCACCTCACCCCTCCACTTT. This encodes CASSMSGLTSPLHF.

The chain joins TRBV15 to TRBJ1-2; D unresolved. Trimming stripped 3 bases from V and 5 bases from J, with 10 bases between. The CDR3 runs to 13 residues. Germline V gives CDR1 LNHNV, CDR2 YYDKDF (reference sequence). The CDR3 region has the DNA TGTGCCACCAGCAGGGAGGACGGGTATGGCTACACCTTC. Translating it yields CATSREDGYGYTF.

The chain carries TRBV5-4 and TRBJ2-7; D possibly corresponds to TRBD1 (6 bases). Germline assignment: CDR1 SGHNT and CDR2 YYREEE (reference sequence). The ends were cut back, 2 bases at V and 4 bases at J, with 16 bases in the middle. The CDR3 is 15 amino acids. The CDR3 DNA follows: TGTGCCAGCAGCTTATCGGCAGGGGAAGTTTACGAGCAGTACTTC. Its protein product is CASSLSAGEVYEQYF.

The CDR3 coding sequence is TGTGCCAGCAGCGGAAACAGGGTAGGCGGCTACACCTTC. It specifies CASSGNRVGGYTF. V is TRBV5-6 and J is TRBJ1-2; D is perhaps TRBD1 (6 bases). The CDR3 totals 13 residues. Deletions cut 4 bases from V and 8 bases from J, with 15 bases between. CDR1 is SGHDT, CDR2 YYEEEE, per germline.

This clone has only one observation. This rearrangement joins TRBV9 to TRBJ2-2, with TRBD2 identical over 7 bases. The germline V gene encodes CDR1 SGDLS and CDR2 YYNGEE. There are 15 residues in the CDR3. The ends lost 3 bases at V and 5 bases at J; junction bases unmatched: 7. CDR3 region: CASSGRDYGTGELFF. DNA of the CDR3: TGTGCCAGCAGCGGAAGGGACTATGGGACCGGGGAGCTGTTTTTT.

This chain links TRBV27 with TRBJ1-1; no definite D call. The CDR3 sequence is 15 residues long. V shed 6 bases and J shed 6 bases, with 20 bases lying between them. The germline gives CDR1 MNHEY, CDR2 SMNVEV (reference sequence). This CDR3 reads CASSRGNQDWSEAFF. CDR3 DNA: TGTGCCAGCAGCCGCGGGAACCAGGACTGGTCTGAAGCTTTCTTT.